The entry below describes one T cell receptor beta chain. The antigen is unknown. Described time point: week 47, end of study. The vaccine gave 300 ug of a 20-mer mutant IDH1 peptide subcutaneously per dose. Administration of eight vaccinations to patients took place in weeks 1, 3, 5, 7, 11, 15, 19, 23. In every donor, the tumor was a new WHO grade 3 or 4 IDH1-mutant, ATRX-lost astrocytoma. The sample originates from a study of a mutant IDH1 vaccine in newly diagnosed glioma. Profiling relied on immunoSEQ multiplex PCR, and the TCRdb table lists in-frame clones only, not all of them. Of around 11,000 clones listed, 81% are singletons. The receptor was derived from a man aged 30 to 45 with glioma. Sequenced material: PBMCs, taken from a glioma patient whose treatment included an IDH1 peptide vaccine.

The CDR3 region has the DNA TGTGCCAGCAGCCGGGGACACACTGAAGCTTTCTTT. Amino acids: CASSRGHTEAFF. This chain connects TRBV11-1 to TRBJ1-1; D is possibly TRBD1 (5 bases). Germline CDR1 is SGHAT and CDR2 is FQDESV (reference sequence). V was cut by 5 bases and J by 3 bases, with 7 bases left in between. The CDR3 has 12 residues.